This record concerns one TCR beta chain sequence. This entry is derived from a study of cytomegalovirus exposure and HLA in healthy donors. The V gene's germline CDR1 is SGHRS and CDR2 YFSETQ. CDR3 size: 16 residues. V shed 4 bases, J shed 1 base, and the junction held 4 bases outside the gene matches. PCR was performed using 60 Vbeta and 13 Jbeta primers. Clones were read by immunoSEQ multiplex PCR, and TCRdb kept only the in-frame ones, dropping some. The sample lists over 150,000 clones, around 80% occurring once. This sequence was found in a woman aged 60-75 years in good health and CMV-seropositive. The specimen sequenced was PBMCs. This rearrangement joins TRBV5-1 to TRBJ2-2, with 10 bases aligning to TRBD2. CDR3 nucleotide sequence: TGCGCCAGCAGCCCCTTAGCGGGAGGGAACACCGGGGAGCTGTTTTTT. As protein: CASSPLAGGNTGELFF. The complete variable domain, with remaining parts taken from reference TRBV5-1 and TRBJ2-2, reads KAGVTQTPRYLIKTRGQQVTLSCSPISGHRSVSWYQQTPGQGLQFLFEYFSETQRNKGNFPGRFSGRQFSNSRSEMNVSTLELGDSALYLCASSPLAGGNTGELFFGEGSRLTVL.